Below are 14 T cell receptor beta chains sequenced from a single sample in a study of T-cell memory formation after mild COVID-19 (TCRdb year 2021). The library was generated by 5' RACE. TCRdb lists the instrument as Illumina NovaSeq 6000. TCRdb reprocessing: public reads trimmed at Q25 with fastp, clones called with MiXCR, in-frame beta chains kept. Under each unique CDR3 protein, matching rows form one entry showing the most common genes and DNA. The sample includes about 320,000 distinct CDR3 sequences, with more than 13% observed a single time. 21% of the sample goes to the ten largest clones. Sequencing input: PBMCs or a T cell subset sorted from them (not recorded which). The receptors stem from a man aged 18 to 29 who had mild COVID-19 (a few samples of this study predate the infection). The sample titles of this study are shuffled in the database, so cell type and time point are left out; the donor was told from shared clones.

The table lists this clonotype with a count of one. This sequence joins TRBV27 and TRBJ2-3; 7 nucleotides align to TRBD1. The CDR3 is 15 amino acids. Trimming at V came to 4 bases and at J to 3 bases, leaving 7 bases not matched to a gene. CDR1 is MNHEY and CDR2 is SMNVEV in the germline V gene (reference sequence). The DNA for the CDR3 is TGTGCCAGCAGTTCCTACAGGGGAGAAACAGATACGCAGTATTTT. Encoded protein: CASSSYRGETDTQYF.

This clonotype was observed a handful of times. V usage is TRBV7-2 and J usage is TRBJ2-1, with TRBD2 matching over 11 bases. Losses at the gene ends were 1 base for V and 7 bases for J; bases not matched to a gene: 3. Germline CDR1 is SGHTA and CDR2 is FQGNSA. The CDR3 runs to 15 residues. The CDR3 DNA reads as TGTGCCAGCAGCTTAGTGGCTAGCGGGGGGAATGAGCAGTTCTTC. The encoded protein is CASSLVASGGNEQFF. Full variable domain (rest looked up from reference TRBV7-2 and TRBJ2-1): GAGVSQSPSNKVTEKGKDVELRCDPISGHTALYWYRQSLGQGLEFLIYFQGNSAPDKSGLPSDRFSAERTGGSVSTLTIQRTQQEDSAVYLCASSLVASGGNEQFFGPGTRLTVL.

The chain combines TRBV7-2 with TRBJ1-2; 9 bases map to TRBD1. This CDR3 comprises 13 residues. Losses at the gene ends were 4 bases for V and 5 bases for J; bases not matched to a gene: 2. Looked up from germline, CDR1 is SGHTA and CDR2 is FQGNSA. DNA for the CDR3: TGTGCCAGCAGCTACGGGACAGGGTATGGCTACACCTTC. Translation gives CASSYGTGYGYTF.

The CDR3 DNA sequence: TGTGCCAGCGGGGGACAGTCCTACGAGCAGTACGTC. It specifies CASGGQSYEQYV. The V gene is TRBV2, the J gene TRBJ2-7; TRBD1 matches 7 bases. CDR1 is SNHLY, CDR2 FYNNEI, per germline. CDR3 length equals 12 residues. Germline trimming cut 8 bases from V and 1 base from J; bases unmatched to any gene: 2.

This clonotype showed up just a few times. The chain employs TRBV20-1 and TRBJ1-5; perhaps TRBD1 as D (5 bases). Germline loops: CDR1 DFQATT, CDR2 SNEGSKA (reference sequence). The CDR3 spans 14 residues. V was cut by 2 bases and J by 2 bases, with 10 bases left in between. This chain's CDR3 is CSARNRMGNQPQHF. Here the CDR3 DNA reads TGCAGTGCTAGAAACAGGATGGGCAATCAGCCCCAGCATTTT.

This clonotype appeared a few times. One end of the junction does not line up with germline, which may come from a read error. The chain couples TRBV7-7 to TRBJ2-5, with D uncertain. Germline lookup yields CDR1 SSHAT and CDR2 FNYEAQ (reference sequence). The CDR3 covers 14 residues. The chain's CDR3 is CASSPSDVQETQYF. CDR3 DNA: TGTGCTAGCAGCCCATCTGATGTCCAAGAGACCCAGTACTTC. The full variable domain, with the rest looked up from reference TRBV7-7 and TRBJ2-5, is GAGVSQSPRYKVTKRGQDVTLRCDPISSHATLYWYQQALGQGPEFLTYFNYEAQPDKSGLPSDRFSAERPEGSISTLTIQRTEQRDSAMYRCASSPSDVQETQYFGPGTRLLVL.

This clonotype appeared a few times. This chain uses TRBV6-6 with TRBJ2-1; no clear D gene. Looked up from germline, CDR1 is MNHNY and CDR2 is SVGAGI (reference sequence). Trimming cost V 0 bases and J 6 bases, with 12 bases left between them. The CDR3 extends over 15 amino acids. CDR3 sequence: CASSYSPIWGNEQFF. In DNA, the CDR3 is TGTGCCAGCAGTTACTCTCCCATCTGGGGCAATGAGCAGTTCTTC.

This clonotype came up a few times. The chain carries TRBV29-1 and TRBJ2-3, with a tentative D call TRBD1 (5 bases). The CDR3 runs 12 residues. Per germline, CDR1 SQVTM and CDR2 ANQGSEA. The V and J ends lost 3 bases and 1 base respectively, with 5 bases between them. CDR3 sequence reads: CSVDRGTDTQYF. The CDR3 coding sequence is TGCAGCGTTGACAGGGGCACAGATACGCAGTATTTT.

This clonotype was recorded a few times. The CDR3 spells CSALDRGGEKLFF. DNA for the CDR3: TGCAGTGCTCTGGACAGGGGAGGAGAAAAACTGTTTTTT. The V call is TRBV20-1, the J call TRBJ1-4, with 9 nucleotides matching TRBD1. CDR1 DFQATT and CDR2 SNEGSKA come from the germline V gene (reference sequence). The CDR3 runs 13 residues. Losses at the gene ends were 5 bases for V and 8 bases for J; bases not matched to a gene: 6.

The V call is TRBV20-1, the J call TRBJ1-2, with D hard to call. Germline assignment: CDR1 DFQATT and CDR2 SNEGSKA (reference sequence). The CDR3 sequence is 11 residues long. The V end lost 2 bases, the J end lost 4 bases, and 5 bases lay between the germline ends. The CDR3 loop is CSARQTYGYTF. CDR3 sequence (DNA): TGCAGTGCTAGACAGACCTATGGCTACACCTTC.

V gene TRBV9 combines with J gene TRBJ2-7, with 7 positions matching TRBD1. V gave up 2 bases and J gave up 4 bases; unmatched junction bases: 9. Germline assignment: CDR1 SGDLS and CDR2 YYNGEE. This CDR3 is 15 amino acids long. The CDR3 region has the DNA TGTGCCAGCAGCGTGACGACAGGGCCAACTTACGAGCAGTACTTC. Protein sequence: CASSVTTGPTYEQYF.

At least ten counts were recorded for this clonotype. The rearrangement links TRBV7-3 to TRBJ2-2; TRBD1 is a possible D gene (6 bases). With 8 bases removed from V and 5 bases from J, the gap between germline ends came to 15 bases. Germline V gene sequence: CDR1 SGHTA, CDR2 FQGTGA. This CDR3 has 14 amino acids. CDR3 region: CASGSDSNTGELFF. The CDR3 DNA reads TGTGCCAGCGGATCGGACAGTAATACCGGGGAGCTGTTTTTT.

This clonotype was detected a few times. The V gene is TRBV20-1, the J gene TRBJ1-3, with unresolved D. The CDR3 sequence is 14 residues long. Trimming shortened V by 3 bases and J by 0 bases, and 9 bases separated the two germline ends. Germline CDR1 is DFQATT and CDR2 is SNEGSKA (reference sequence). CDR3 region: CSASSHNSGNTIYF. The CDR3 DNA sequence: TGCAGTGCTAGTAGTCACAACTCTGGAAACACCATATATTTT.

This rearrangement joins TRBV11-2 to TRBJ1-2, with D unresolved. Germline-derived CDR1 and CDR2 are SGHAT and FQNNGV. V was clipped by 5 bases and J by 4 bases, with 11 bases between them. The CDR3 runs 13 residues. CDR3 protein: CASSGSGIYGYTF. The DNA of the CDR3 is TGTGCCAGCAGCGGATCCGGGATCTATGGCTACACCTTC.